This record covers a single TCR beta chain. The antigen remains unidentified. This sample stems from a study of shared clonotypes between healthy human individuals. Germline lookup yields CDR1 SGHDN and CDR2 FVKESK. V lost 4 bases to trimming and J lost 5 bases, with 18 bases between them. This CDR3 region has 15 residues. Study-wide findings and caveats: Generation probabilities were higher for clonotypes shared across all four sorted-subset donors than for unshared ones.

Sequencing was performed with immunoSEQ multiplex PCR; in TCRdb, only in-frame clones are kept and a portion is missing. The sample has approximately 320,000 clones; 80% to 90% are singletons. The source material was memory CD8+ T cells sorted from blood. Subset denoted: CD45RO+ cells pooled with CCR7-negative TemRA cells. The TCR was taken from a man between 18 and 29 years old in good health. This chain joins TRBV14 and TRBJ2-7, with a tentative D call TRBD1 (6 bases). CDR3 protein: CASSPRFQGSHEQYF. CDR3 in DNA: TGTGCCAGCAGCCCCCGGTTTCAGGGGTCCCACGAGCAGTACTTC.